Sequencing of this TCR beta chain was carried out in a study of vaccination and CD4 T cells after COVID-19. Study context: Convalescent patients were SARS-CoV-2 positive by nasal swab PCR; about nine mild, one severe. Post-vaccination specimens were collected at a median of approximately 66 days following dose two (range 14 to 241).

Comment on this clonotype: Its antigen is not identified.

Sequence data for DNA of cultured CD4+ T cells were generated by the Oncomine TCR Beta short-read assay. In TCRdb, the PCR reads were re-called with MiXCR into one record per CDR3 protein. This repertoire shows some 20,000 distinct CDR3 sequences, 40% to 45% found once; its top ten account for under 3%. Germline CDR1 reads SGHVS; CDR2 reads FQNEAQ. The CDR3 runs to 14 residues. V lost 4 bases and J 6 bases, leaving 13 bases between the germline ends. Treatment specified: approximately nine-day PBMC culture with coronavirus spike peptide pools or control peptides (ViraFEST assay). The sample in question was CD4+ T cells from blood, cultured in vitro, obtained after SARS-CoV-2 vaccination. The V gene is TRBV7-8, the J gene TRBJ1-5; possibly TRBD1 for D (6 bases). The source is a human donor who had recovered from COVID-19. This chain's CDR3 is CASSSTGLRQPQHF. CDR3 bases: TGTGCCAGCAGCTCAACAGGGCTTCGTCAGCCCCAGCATTTT. The full variable domain, its missing parts supplied by reference TRBV7-8 and TRBJ1-5, is GAGVSQSPRYKVAKRGQDVALRCDPISGHVSLFWYQQALGQGPEFLTYFQNEAQLDKSGLPSDRFFAERPEGSVSTLKIQRTQQEDSAVYLCASSSTGLRQPQHFGDGTRLSIL.